This TCR beta chain was profiled in a study of OX40 agonist ivuxolimab in advanced cancers. For the study at large: Checkpoint inhibitors had been given previously to roughly 36% of patients. Study observations and caveats: Average numbers of expanded clones were greater in CD8+ T cells than in CD4+.

TCRdb's copy holds only in-frame clones and misses some; the assay was immunoSEQ multiplex PCR. The table records tens of thousands of clones, about 81% of them present only once. As to this clone: Its cognate antigen is unknown.

From germline, CDR1 is MNHEY and CDR2 SMNVEV (reference sequence). The CDR3 runs to 12 residues. Trimming cost V 2 bases and J 1 base, with 3 bases left between them. The clonotype originates from an adult with an advanced solid tumor such as melanoma, head and neck, liver or kidney cancer. The source was CD4+ or CD8+ T cells sorted from blood, collected in a trial of the OX40 agonist ivuxolimab. V usage is TRBV27 and J usage is TRBJ2-7; D gene unclear. This CDR3 is CASSLPSYEQYF. In nucleotides, the CDR3 is TGTGCCAGCAGTTTACCTTCCTACGAGCAGTACTTC.